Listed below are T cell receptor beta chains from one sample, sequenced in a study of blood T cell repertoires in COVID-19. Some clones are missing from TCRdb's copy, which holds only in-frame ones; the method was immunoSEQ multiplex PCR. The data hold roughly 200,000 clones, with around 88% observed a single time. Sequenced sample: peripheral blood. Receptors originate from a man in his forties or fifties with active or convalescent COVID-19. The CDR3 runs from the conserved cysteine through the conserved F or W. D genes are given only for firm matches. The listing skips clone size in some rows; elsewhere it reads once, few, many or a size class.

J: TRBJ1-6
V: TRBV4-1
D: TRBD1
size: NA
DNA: TGCGCCAGCAGCCAAGAACCACCTCAGGGGGCAAATTCACCCCTCCACTTT
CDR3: CASSQEPPQGANSPLHF

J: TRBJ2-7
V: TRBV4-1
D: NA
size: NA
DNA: TGCGCCAGCAGCCTCCTCGTTGGAACGCGCGGCTACGAGCAGTACTTC
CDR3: CASSLLVGTRGYEQYF

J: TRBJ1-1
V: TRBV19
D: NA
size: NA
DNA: TGTGCCAGTAGTATGGACAGCTGGGGCACTGAAGCTTTCTTT
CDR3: CASSMDSWGTEAFF

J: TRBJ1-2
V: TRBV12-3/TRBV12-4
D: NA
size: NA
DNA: TGTGCCAGCAGTTTGGGCCTCCGGGGCTACACCTTC
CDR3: CASSLGLRGYTF

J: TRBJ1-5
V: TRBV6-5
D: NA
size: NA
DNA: TGTGCCAGCGCGACAGCCCAGCCCCAGCATTTT
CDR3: CASATAQPQHF

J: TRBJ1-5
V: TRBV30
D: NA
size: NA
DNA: TGTGCCTGGAGAGTTACCGGAGCGAGCAATCAGCCCCAGCATTTT
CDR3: CAWRVTGASNQPQHF

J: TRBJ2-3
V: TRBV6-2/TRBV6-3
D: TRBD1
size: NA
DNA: TGTGCCAGCAGTGACCAGGGGGTGAGAACAGATACGCAGTATTTT
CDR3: CASSDQGVRTDTQYF

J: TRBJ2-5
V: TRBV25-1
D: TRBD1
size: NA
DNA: TGTGCCAGCAGTGCCTCACCGGGACAGGGGTGGGAGACCCAGTACTTC
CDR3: CASSASPGQGWETQYF

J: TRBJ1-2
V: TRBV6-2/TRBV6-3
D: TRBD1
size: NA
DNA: TGTGCCAGCAGTTCTCGGACAGGGTTTGGCTACACCTTC
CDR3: CASSSRTGFGYTF

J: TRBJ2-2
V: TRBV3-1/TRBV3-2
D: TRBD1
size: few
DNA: TGTGCCAGCAGCCAAGATCTTGGGACAGTCAACACCGGGGAGCTGTTTTTT
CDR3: CASSQDLGTVNTGELFF

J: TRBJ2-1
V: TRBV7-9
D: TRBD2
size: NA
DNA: TGTGCCAGCTACGGGGGGGAGGATGAGCAGTTCTTC
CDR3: CASYGGEDEQFF

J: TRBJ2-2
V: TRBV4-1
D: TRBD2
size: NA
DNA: TGCGCCAGCAGCCATATGGGACTAGCGGGGCGGAACACCGGGGAGCTGTTTTTT
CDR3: CASSHMGLAGRNTGELFF

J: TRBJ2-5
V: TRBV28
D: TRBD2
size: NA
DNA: TGTGCCAGCAGGGGGGGGTCGGGCATAAGGGAGACCCAGTACTTC
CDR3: CASRGGSGIRETQYF

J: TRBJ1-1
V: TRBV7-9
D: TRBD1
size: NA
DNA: TGTGCCAGCAGCGAGACCTCAGGGACAGGGGGCAAGATTTTCTTT
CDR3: CASSETSGTGGKIFF

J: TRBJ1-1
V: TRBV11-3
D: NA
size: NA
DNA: TGTGCCAGCAGCCCGACGGACTTGGGGGGAGGTGAAGCTTTCTTT
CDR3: CASSPTDLGGGEAFF

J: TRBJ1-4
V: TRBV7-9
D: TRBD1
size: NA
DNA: TGTGCCAGCAGCACACAGGGGGGAGGTGGCGAAAAACTGTTTTTT
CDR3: CASSTQGGGGEKLFF

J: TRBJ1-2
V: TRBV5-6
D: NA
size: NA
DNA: TGTGCCAGCAGCCCGAGGGAGGGGCTCGGGTATGGCTACACCTTC
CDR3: CASSPREGLGYGYTF

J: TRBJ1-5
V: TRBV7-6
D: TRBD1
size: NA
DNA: TGTGCCAGCAGCGATGGACAGGGCCTTCAGCCCCAGCATTTT
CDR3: CASSDGQGLQPQHF

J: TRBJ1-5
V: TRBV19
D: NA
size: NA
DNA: TGTGCCAGTACCACCTCCGGGGGGGCAGGTCAGCCCCAGCATTTT
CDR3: CASTTSGGAGQPQHF

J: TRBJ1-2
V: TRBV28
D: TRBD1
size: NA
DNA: TGTGCCAGCAGTATCACAGGGGGCGCCTCTGGCTACACCTTC
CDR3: CASSITGGASGYTF

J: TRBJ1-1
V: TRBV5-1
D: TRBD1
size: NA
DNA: TGCGCCAGCAGCTTGGGAGCGTGGGCCTCGGGACAGGAAGCTTTCTTT
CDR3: CASSLGAWASGQEAFF

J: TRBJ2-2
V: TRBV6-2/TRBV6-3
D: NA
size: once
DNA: TGTGCCAGCAGTTACGAGGCGAACACCGGGGAGCTGTTTTTT
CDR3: CASSYEANTGELFF

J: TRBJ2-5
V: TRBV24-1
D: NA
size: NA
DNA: TGTGCCACCAGTGGGGCAGGTAGCCAAGAGACCCAGTACTTC
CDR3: CATSGAGSQETQYF

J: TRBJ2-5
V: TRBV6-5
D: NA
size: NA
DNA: TGTGCCAGCAGTTACTCGTGGACAGGGAGGGGGGAGACCCAGTACTTC
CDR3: CASSYSWTGRGETQYF

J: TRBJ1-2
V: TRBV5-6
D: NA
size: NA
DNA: TGTGCCAGCAGCTTCGCCCTGGGGCAGGTGCTTGTCTATGGCTACACCTTC
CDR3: CASSFALGQVLVYGYTF

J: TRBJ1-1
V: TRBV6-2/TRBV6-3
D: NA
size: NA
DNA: TGTGCCAGCAGTTACACGTTTAGCGAAGCTTTCTTT
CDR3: CASSYTFSEAFF

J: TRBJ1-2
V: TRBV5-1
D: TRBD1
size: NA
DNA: TGCGCCAGCAGCCCGGGGACAGCTTATTACTATGGCTACACCTTC
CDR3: CASSPGTAYYYGYTF

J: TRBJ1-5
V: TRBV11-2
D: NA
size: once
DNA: TGTGCCAGCAGCTTGGGCCTCGGGACTCATCATCAGCCCCAGCATTTT
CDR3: CASSLGLGTHHQPQHF